The source of this TCR beta chain is a study of blood T cell repertoires in COVID-19. Sequenced by immunoSEQ multiplex PCR; TCRdb stores in-frame clones only, minus some. This repertoire shows tens of thousands of clones, 70% to 90% found once; its top ten account for around 30%. The CDR3 is made up of 18 amino acids. CDR1 is SGHTA and CDR2 is FQGNSA in the germline V gene. V lost 1 base and J lost 0, with 17 bases in between. Sequences were obtained from peripheral blood. The rearrangement uses TRBV7-2 and TRBJ2-3; D is unresolved. This clonotype was sampled from a woman aged 80 or over with COVID-19, enrolled during active disease. CDR3 amino acids: CASSLEALRTLSTDTQYF. DNA of the CDR3: TGTGCCAGCAGCTTAGAAGCATTGCGAACGCTTAGCACAGATACGCAGTATTTT.